The 21 T cell receptor beta chains reported below all come from one sample, sequenced in a study of control samples from healthy donors and cancer patients. Profiled with immunoSEQ multiplex PCR; TCRdb holds only in-frame clones, not every one. The sample yields about 29,000 clones, 87% seen once. Specimen: formalin-fixed, paraffin-embedded tissue. These receptors originate from a female donor with melanoma.

This chain connects TRBV4-1 to TRBJ1-2; D gene unclear. This CDR3 is built from 13 residues. V lost 4 bases, J lost 4 bases, and 10 bases lay in between. The germline V gene has CDR1 MGHRA and CDR2 YSYEKL. This CDR3 is CASSRPDGYGYTF. The CDR3 region has the DNA TGCGCCAGCAGCCGACCTGACGGCTATGGCTACACCTTC.

As to this clone: Other DNA sequences in the same sample also yield this CDR3. The V gene is TRBV29-1, the J gene TRBJ1-2, with unresolved D. The CDR3 consists of 13 residues. Deletions cut 3 bases from V and 4 bases from J, with 12 bases between. CDR1 is SQVTM and CDR2 is ANQGSEA in the germline V gene. The CDR3 bases are TGCAGCGTTGAGGGTGGTGAAGTCTATGGCTACACCTTC. Translated: CSVEGGEVYGYTF.

The chain is built from TRBV5-1 and TRBJ1-1; D not certain. This CDR3 comprises 13 residues. Per germline, CDR1 SGHRS and CDR2 YFSETQ. The V end lost 2 bases, the J end lost 8 bases, and 13 bases lay between the germline ends. The CDR3 protein is CASSLERRREAFF. CDR3 in DNA: TGCGCCAGCAGCTTAGAAAGACGGAGGGAAGCTTTCTTT.

The V call is TRBV5-5, the J call TRBJ2-7; D unclear. Germline V lookup: CDR1 SGHKS, CDR2 YYEKEE (reference sequence). Trimming removed 0 bases at V and 3 bases at J, with 13 bases between. The CDR3 has 15 residues. The CDR3 protein is CASSLALGTHYEQYF. The CDR3 DNA reads TGTGCCAGCAGCTTGGCCCTGGGTACCCACTACGAGCAGTACTTC.

V usage is TRBV12-3 or TRBV12-4 and J usage is TRBJ1-3, with D uncertain. Trimming removed 6 bases at V and 8 bases at J, with 8 bases between. The CDR3 extends over 11 amino acids. The CDR3 DNA reads as TGTGCCAGCAGGCGGGAAGACACCATATATTTT. Its translation: CASRREDTIYF.

CDR3 nucleotide sequence: TGTGCCAGCAGCCTCAGCTGGACAGGGGGGAACTATGGCTACACCTTC. Translating it yields CASSLSWTGGNYGYTF. J is TRBJ1-2 and V is TRBV7-2; 10 bases are a match to TRBD1. J gave up 2 bases and V 5 bases, and 8 bases lay outside the gene matches. This CDR3 is built from 16 residues. CDR1 and CDR2 (germline): SGHTA, FQGNSA.

The genes are TRBV7-2 and TRBJ1-2; 11 bases match TRBD1. Germline assignment: CDR1 SGHTA and CDR2 FQGNSA. V was pared by 1 base and J by 3 bases, with 4 bases of the junction left unmatched. The CDR3 sequence is 16 residues long. CDR3 sequence reads: CASSLEGQGGYYGYTF. CDR3 nucleotides: TGTGCCAGCAGCTTAGAGGGACAGGGGGGGTACTATGGCTACACCTTC.

A remark on this clone: The same CDR3 arises from other DNA sequences in this sample as well. This chain uses TRBV15 with TRBJ1-2; TRBD1 agrees at 9 bases. In germline, CDR1 is LNHNV, CDR2 YYDKDF (reference sequence). V was clipped by 1 base and J by 4 bases; unmatched bases: 1. The CDR3 is 14 residues long. CDR3 amino acids: CATSRGQGGYGYTF. DNA of the CDR3: TGTGCCACCAGCAGAGGACAGGGGGGCTATGGCTACACCTTC.

This clone showed up just once. The chain combines TRBV29-1 with TRBJ1-2; unclear D gene. V shed 1 base and J shed 3 bases, with 12 bases lying between them. The CDR3 runs 14 residues. CDR1 and CDR2 from the germline V gene are SQVTM and ANQGSEA. The CDR3 bases are TGCAGCGTTGAAGTGAGTGACGGGGACTATGGCTACACCTTC. The encoded protein is CSVEVSDGDYGYTF. The full variable domain, in which reference TRBV29-1 and TRBJ1-2 provide the parts outside the CDR3, is SAVISQKPSRDICQRGTSLTIQCQVDSQVTMMFWYRQQPGQSLTLIATANQGSEATYESGFVIDKFPISRPNLTFSTLTVSNMSPEDSSIYLCSVEVSDGDYGYTFGSGTRLTVV.

The gene calls are TRBV9 and TRBJ1-1; D is unresolved. Trimming shortened V by 0 bases and J by 0 bases, and 9 bases separated the two germline ends. The CDR3 is made up of 15 amino acids. CDR1 SGDLS and CDR2 YYNGEE come from the germline V gene. The CDR3 sequence: CASSVGWTMNTEAFF. The CDR3 bases are TGTGCCAGCAGCGTAGGTTGGACGATGAACACTGAAGCTTTCTTT. Together with reference TRBV9 and TRBJ1-1, the CDR3 gives the full variable domain: DSGVTQTPKHLITATGQRVTLRCSPRSGDLSVYWYQQSLDQGLQFLIQYYNGEERAKGNILERFSAQQFPDLHSELNLSSLELGDSALYFCASSVGWTMNTEAFFGQGTRLTVV.

This clone was seen just once. The CDR3 DNA reads TGTGCCATCATGGATGGGACAGGGGATAACTATGGCTACACCTTC. The encoded protein is CAIMDGTGDNYGYTF. The rearrangement links TRBV10-3 to TRBJ1-2; 10 nucleotides match TRBD1. CDR3 length: 15 amino acids. From germline, CDR1 is ENHRY and CDR2 SYGVKD. J gave up 1 base and V 7 bases, and 6 bases lay outside the gene matches.

This chain connects TRBV11-2 to TRBJ1-1, with D possibly TRBD1 on 6 matching bases. Germline-derived CDR1 and CDR2 are SGHAT and FQNNGV. V lost 2 bases to trimming and J lost 5 bases, with 9 bases between them. The CDR3 has 13 residues. The CDR3: CASSLRGGTEAFF. In DNA, the CDR3 is TGTGCCAGCAGCTTAAGAGGGGGGACTGAAGCTTTCTTT.

The V and J genes are TRBV13 and TRBJ2-1; no definite D call. Germline CDR1 and CDR2: PRHDT and FYEKMQ (reference sequence). The V and J ends lost 1 base and 6 bases respectively, with 16 bases between them. The CDR3 is made up of 16 amino acids. For the CDR3, the DNA is TGTGCCAGCAGCTTAGACGGGCGGTTGATACGCAATGAGCAGTTCTTC. Translated: CASSLDGRLIRNEQFF.

The CDR3 DNA reads as TGTGCCAGCAGTCGGGACAGGGCACCGACCGGGGAGCTGTTTTTT. It specifies CASSRDRAPTGELFF. The J gene is TRBJ2-2, the V gene TRBV2; TRBD1 matches at 9 bases. Trimming took 5 bases from V and 5 from J; bases not matched to a gene: 6. The CDR3 consists of 15 residues. Per the germline V gene, CDR1 is SNHLY and CDR2 is FYNNEI.

The chain joins TRBV9 to TRBJ2-5, with TRBD2 identical over 8 bases. J lost 2 bases, V lost 4 bases, and 10 bases had no gene match. CDR3 length: 16 residues. Per germline, CDR1 SGDLS and CDR2 YYNGEE. The CDR3 spells CASSLTTRGGQETQYF. DNA for the CDR3: TGTGCCAGCAGCCTAACCACTCGGGGGGGGCAAGAGACCCAGTACTTC.

This clone has only one observation. This chain joins TRBV6-5 and TRBJ1-2, with 7 bases lining up with TRBD1. The trim removed 5 bases at V and 0 bases at J, leaving 6 bases unmatched. Germline V gene data show CDR1 as MNHEY and CDR2 as SVGAGI. The CDR3 length is 15 residues. CDR3: CASSKGQSPNYGYTF. As DNA, the CDR3 is TGTGCCAGCAGTAAGGGACAGAGCCCTAACTATGGCTACACCTTC.

On this clone itself: Its ends do not fully match the called genes, so a read error is possible. The rearrangement uses TRBV19 and TRBJ1-6; a weak D match, TRBD1 (5 bases). The CDR3 length is 16 residues. From germline, CDR1 is LNHDA and CDR2 SQIVND (reference sequence). CDR3 nucleotides: TGTGCCGGTAGTATCTCCGGGACCCTGGGGAATTCACCCCTCCACTTT. Encoded protein: CAGSISGTLGNSPLHF.

This clone was seen just once. J is TRBJ2-7 and V is TRBV5-1; TRBD1 matches at 10 bases. V lost 6 bases to trimming and J lost 2 bases; unmatched junction nucleotides: 8. The CDR3 is 15 residues long. Germline V gene data show CDR1 as SGHRS and CDR2 as YFSETQ. CDR3 bases: TGCGCCAGCAACGATATAGGACAGGGGGCCTACGAGCAGTACTTC. It yields the protein CASNDIGQGAYEQYF.

V gene TRBV10-3 combines with J gene TRBJ2-2, with D maybe TRBD1 (5 bases). Trimming pared 7 bases from V and 7 bases from J, leaving 10 bases between. Germline loops: CDR1 ENHRY, CDR2 SYGVKD. The CDR3 contains 12 residues. CDR3 amino acids: CAITGQGGELFF. The CDR3 DNA follows: TGTGCCATCACGGGCCAGGGCGGGGAGCTGTTTTTT.

The rearrangement joins TRBV30 to TRBJ2-1, with a weak D call TRBD1 (6 bases). The germline V gene encodes CDR1 GTSNPN and CDR2 SVGIG (reference sequence). V was cut by 0 bases and J by 4 bases, with 13 bases left in between. The CDR3 covers 15 residues. CDR3 DNA: TGTGCCTGGAGTGTAGGACAGTCAAGATACAATGAGCAGTTCTTC. Protein sequence: CAWSVGQSRYNEQFF.

The V and J genes are TRBV19 and TRBJ1-3; D gene ambiguous. Germline V CDR1 and CDR2: LNHDA, SQIVND (reference sequence). CDR3 length: 16 amino acids. V was trimmed by 3 bases and J by 4 bases, leaving 16 bases between them. CDR3 sequence reads: CASSIEVTIGGNTIYF. The DNA for the CDR3 is TGTGCCAGTAGTATCGAGGTAACCATAGGCGGAAACACCATATATTTT.